This entry concerns a single T cell receptor (beta chain). The CDR3 extends over 15 amino acids. Looked up from germline, CDR1 is SGHVS and CDR2 is FQNEAQ. The ends were cut back, 1 base at V and 2 bases at J, with 8 bases in the middle. This specimen belongs to a study of blood T cells in healthy people across ages. Through a sample-barcoded 5' primer and a J-beta primer mix, a second PCR was run for roughly 6 to 11 cycles. MiXCR was run by TCRdb on the 5' RACE reads, yielding one entry per CDR3 protein. The sample has around 940,000 distinct CDR3 sequences, roughly 51% seen once; the top ten hold about a fifth.

This sequence joins TRBV7-8 and TRBJ1-4; tentatively, D is TRBD1 (5 bases). The sequencing sample was made of blood. This TCR was recovered from an older woman in good health. Here the CDR3 DNA reads TGTGCCAGCAGCTTAGTCGGGGCCACTAATGAAAAACTGTTTTTT. Translated, it gives CASSLVGATNEKLFF.